This T cell receptor beta chain stems from a study of metastatic and nonmetastatic thyroid tumors. At the level of the study: Both malignant and benign thyroid patients supplied peripheral blood and tumor or nodule tissue samples, across which the repertoires of these patients were then compared.

General study results and limits: As reported, TCR beta diversity in blood and tumor was significantly higher in malignant thyroid tumors than in benign nodules.

CDR1 is ENHRY, CDR2 SYGVKD, per germline. With 0 bases clipped from V and 1 base from J, the junction kept 2 bases outside the gene matches. This CDR3 comprises 15 residues. Of note for this clone: Its antigen is still unknown.

Per the study methods: Variation in CDR3 across clinicopathological groups served as the basis for constructing a distant-metastasis classifier in papillary thyroid cancer. TCRdb ran MiXCR on the PCR reads. It is TCRdb's table, rather than the study itself, that gives the V and J calls and clone size. In the table there are 5,500 to 8,000 clones, more than 25% of which are singletons. No patient had received any treatment before thyroid surgery. Source material: tumor tissue. The gene calls are TRBV10-3 and TRBJ2-7, with 8 positions matching TRBD1. This sequence was found in a female donor with papillary thyroid cancer or a benign thyroid nodule (not recorded which). Some clones in this sample may be carry-over from other donors' samples. Here the CDR3 DNA reads TGTGCCATCAGTGAGTCGGGGACAGGATCCTACGAGCAGTACTTC. Its protein is CAISESGTGSYEQYF.